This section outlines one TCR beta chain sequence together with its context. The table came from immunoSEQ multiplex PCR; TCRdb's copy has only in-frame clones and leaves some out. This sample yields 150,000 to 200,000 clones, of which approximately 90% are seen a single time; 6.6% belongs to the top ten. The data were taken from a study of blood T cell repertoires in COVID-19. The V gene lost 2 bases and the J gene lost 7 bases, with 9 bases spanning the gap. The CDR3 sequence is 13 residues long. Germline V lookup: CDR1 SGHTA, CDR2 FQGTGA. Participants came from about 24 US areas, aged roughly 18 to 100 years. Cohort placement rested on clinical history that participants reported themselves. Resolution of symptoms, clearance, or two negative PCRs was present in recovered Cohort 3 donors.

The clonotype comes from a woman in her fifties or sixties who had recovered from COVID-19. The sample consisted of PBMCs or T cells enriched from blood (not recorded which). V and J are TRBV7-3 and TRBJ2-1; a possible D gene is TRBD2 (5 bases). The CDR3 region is CASSLASGNEQFF. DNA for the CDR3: TGTGCCAGCAGCTTAGCCTCGGGGAATGAGCAGTTCTTC.